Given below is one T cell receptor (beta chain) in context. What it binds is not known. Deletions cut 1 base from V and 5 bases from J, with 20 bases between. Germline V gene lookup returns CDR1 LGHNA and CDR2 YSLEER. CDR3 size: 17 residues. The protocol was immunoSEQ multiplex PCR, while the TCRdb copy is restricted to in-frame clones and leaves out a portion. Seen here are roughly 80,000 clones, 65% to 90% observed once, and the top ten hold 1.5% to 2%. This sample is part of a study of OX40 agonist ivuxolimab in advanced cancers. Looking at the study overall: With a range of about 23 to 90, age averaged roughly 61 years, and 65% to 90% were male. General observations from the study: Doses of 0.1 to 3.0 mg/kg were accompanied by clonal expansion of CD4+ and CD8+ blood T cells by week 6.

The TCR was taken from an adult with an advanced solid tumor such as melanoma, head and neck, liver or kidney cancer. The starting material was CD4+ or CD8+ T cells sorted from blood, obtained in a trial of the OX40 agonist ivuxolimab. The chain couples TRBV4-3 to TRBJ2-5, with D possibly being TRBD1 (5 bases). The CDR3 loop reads CASSQGAGSIQGETQYF. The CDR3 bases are TGCGCCAGCAGCCAAGGGGCAGGCTCCATTCAGGGTGAGACCCAGTACTTC.